Listed below are T cell receptor beta chains from one sample, sequenced in a study of T cell responses to AZD1222 COVID-19 vaccine. The method was immunoSEQ multiplex PCR; TCRdb's version includes in-frame clones alone and lacks a portion of them. This sample has approximately 150,000 clones; 70% to 90% occur once, and the top ten carry more than 4%. The starting material was peripheral blood, obtained 28 days after the second dose of the MenACWY control vaccine. The receptors derive from an adult who received the MenACWY meningococcal vaccine as a control. The CDR3 runs from the conserved cysteine through the conserved F or W. The order of the fields is D gene, clone size, V gene, J gene, CDR3 protein, CDR3 DNA. The D gene is left open where the match is weak. Not all rows give a size; the values are once, few, many and, for expanded clones, a class.

d_gene: TRBD1
abundance: -
v_gene: TRBV6-1
j_gene: TRBJ1-4
CDR3aa: CASSVSGQGIATNEKLFF
CDR3nt: TGTGCCAGCAGTGTGTCGGGACAGGGGATTGCAACTAATGAAAAACTGTTTTTT

d_gene: -
abundance: -
v_gene: TRBV27
j_gene: TRBJ2-3
CDR3aa: CASSPFSTDTQYF
CDR3nt: TGTGCCAGCAGCCCCTTCAGCACAGATACGCAGTATTTT

d_gene: TRBD2
abundance: -
v_gene: TRBV14
j_gene: TRBJ2-1
CDR3aa: CASHGTSGLYNEQFF
CDR3nt: TGTGCCAGCCACGGGACTAGCGGGCTGTACAATGAGCAGTTCTTC

d_gene: -
abundance: -
v_gene: TRBV7-7
j_gene: TRBJ2-1
CDR3aa: CASSLGSSYGGDEQFF
CDR3nt: TGTGCCAGCAGCTTAGGTAGCTCATACGGGGGCGATGAGCAGTTCTTC

d_gene: -
abundance: -
v_gene: TRBV15
j_gene: TRBJ1-5
CDR3aa: CATSRGQSSNQPQHF
CDR3nt: TGTGCCACCAGCAGAGGACAGTCGAGCAATCAGCCCCAGCATTTT

d_gene: -
abundance: -
v_gene: TRBV6-5
j_gene: TRBJ1-4
CDR3aa: CASSTTNEKLFF
CDR3nt: TGTGCCAGCAGTACAACTAATGAAAAACTGTTTTTT

d_gene: -
abundance: -
v_gene: TRBV30
j_gene: TRBJ2-7
CDR3aa: CAWSLIHYEQYF
CDR3nt: TGTGCCTGGAGTCTAATTCACTACGAGCAGTACTTC

d_gene: -
abundance: -
v_gene: TRBV6-6
j_gene: TRBJ2-7
CDR3aa: CASSRLDSSTYEQYF
CDR3nt: TGTGCCAGCAGTCGACTAGACTCTAGCACCTACGAGCAGTACTTC

d_gene: -
abundance: -
v_gene: TRBV6-5
j_gene: TRBJ2-2
CDR3aa: CASSYLSENTGELFF
CDR3nt: TGTGCCAGCAGTTATTTGAGTGAGAACACCGGGGAGCTGTTTTTT

d_gene: -
abundance: -
v_gene: TRBV6-1
j_gene: TRBJ1-1
CDR3aa: CASSEGRDGEAFF
CDR3nt: TGTGCCAGCAGTGAAGGGAGGGACGGTGAAGCTTTCTTT

d_gene: -
abundance: -
v_gene: TRBV20-1
j_gene: TRBJ2-7
CDR3aa: CSAAKSYEQYF
CDR3nt: TGCAGTGCGGCGAAGTCCTACGAGCAGTACTTC

d_gene: -
abundance: -
v_gene: TRBV7-2
j_gene: TRBJ1-5
CDR3aa: CASSLYGLNQPQHF
CDR3nt: TGTGCCAGCAGCTTATACGGTCTTAATCAGCCCCAGCATTTT

d_gene: -
abundance: -
v_gene: TRBV12-3/TRBV12-4
j_gene: TRBJ2-3
CDR3aa: CASSLPPTDTQYF
CDR3nt: TGTGCCAGCAGTTTACCGCCGACAGATACGCAGTATTTT

d_gene: -
abundance: once
v_gene: TRBV7-3
j_gene: TRBJ2-7
CDR3aa: CASSLNGGQWDEQYF
CDR3nt: TGTGCCAGCAGCTTAAACGGGGGGCAGTGGGACGAGCAGTACTTC

d_gene: -
abundance: -
v_gene: TRBV15
j_gene: TRBJ1-2
CDR3aa: CATSRVQRQLYGYTF
CDR3nt: TGTGCCACCAGCAGAGTTCAGAGACAGCTCTATGGCTACACCTTC

d_gene: TRBD1
abundance: few
v_gene: TRBV30
j_gene: TRBJ2-2
CDR3aa: CAWSVSDRGTGELFF
CDR3nt: TGTGCCTGGAGTGTATCCGACAGGGGCACCGGGGAGCTGTTTTTT

d_gene: TRBD2
abundance: once
v_gene: TRBV10-1
j_gene: TRBJ2-1
CDR3aa: CASSLAGASYNEQFF
CDR3nt: TGCGCCAGCAGTTTAGCGGGAGCCTCCTACAATGAGCAGTTCTTC

d_gene: TRBD2
abundance: -
v_gene: TRBV2
j_gene: TRBJ2-7
CDR3aa: CASTDWTSGGYEQYF
CDR3nt: TGTGCCAGCACAGACTGGACTAGCGGGGGCTACGAGCAGTACTTC

d_gene: TRBD2
abundance: -
v_gene: TRBV4-3
j_gene: TRBJ2-7
CDR3aa: CASSQAGTSGREGYEQYF
CDR3nt: TGCGCCAGCAGCCAGGCCGGGACTAGCGGGAGGGAGGGCTACGAGCAGTACTTC

d_gene: -
abundance: -
v_gene: TRBV20-1
j_gene: TRBJ1-2
CDR3aa: CSARASYGYTF
CDR3nt: TGCAGTGCTCGGGCCAGCTATGGCTACACCTTC

d_gene: TRBD2
abundance: -
v_gene: TRBV9
j_gene: TRBJ2-1
CDR3aa: CASTVGLAEANEQFF
CDR3nt: TGTGCCAGCACCGTGGGTCTAGCGGAGGCTAATGAGCAGTTCTTC

d_gene: -
abundance: -
v_gene: TRBV2
j_gene: TRBJ2-3
CDR3aa: CASIGLEGPDTQYF
CDR3nt: TGTGCCAGCATCGGATTGGAGGGTCCAGATACGCAGTATTTT

d_gene: -
abundance: -
v_gene: TRBV2
j_gene: TRBJ1-2
CDR3aa: CASMPSGAGVYGYTF
CDR3nt: TGTGCCAGCATGCCTAGTGGGGCAGGGGTTTATGGCTACACCTTC

d_gene: TRBD1
abundance: -
v_gene: TRBV11-2
j_gene: TRBJ1-1
CDR3aa: CASSLAGGNLGEAFF
CDR3nt: TGTGCCAGCAGCTTGGCAGGGGGGAATTTGGGTGAAGCTTTCTTT

d_gene: -
abundance: -
v_gene: TRBV29-1
j_gene: TRBJ1-1
CDR3aa: CSVSRELNTEAFF
CDR3nt: TGCAGCGTTAGCAGGGAGCTGAACACTGAAGCTTTCTTT

d_gene: -
abundance: -
v_gene: TRBV13
j_gene: TRBJ2-2
CDR3aa: CASSHGVTGELFF
CDR3nt: TGTGCCAGCAGCCATGGGGTCACCGGGGAGCTGTTTTTT

d_gene: -
abundance: -
v_gene: TRBV6-5
j_gene: TRBJ2-7
CDR3aa: CAVPQGNEQYF
CDR3nt: TGTGCCGTGCCACAGGGAAACGAGCAGTACTTC

d_gene: -
abundance: -
v_gene: TRBV5-1
j_gene: TRBJ1-4
CDR3aa: CASSLMKGGGGEKLFF
CDR3nt: TGCGCCAGCAGCTTAATGAAGGGAGGTGGAGGGGAAAAACTGTTTTTT

d_gene: TRBD2
abundance: few
v_gene: TRBV9
j_gene: TRBJ2-3
CDR3aa: CASSPPLAGGWTDTQYF
CDR3nt: TGTGCCAGCAGCCCCCCTTTAGCGGGAGGTTGGACAGATACGCAGTATTTT

d_gene: -
abundance: -
v_gene: TRBV14
j_gene: TRBJ2-2
CDR3aa: CASSQVRPSGANTGELFF
CDR3nt: TGTGCCAGCAGCCAAGTTCGTCCTTCGGGGGCCAACACCGGGGAGCTGTTTTTT

d_gene: -
abundance: -
v_gene: TRBV5-1
j_gene: TRBJ2-1
CDR3aa: CASSFLPSRSYNEQFF
CDR3nt: TGCGCCAGCAGCTTTTTACCGTCACGCTCCTACAATGAGCAGTTCTTC

d_gene: TRBD2
abundance: -
v_gene: TRBV11-3
j_gene: TRBJ2-7
CDR3aa: CASSSGAGESYEQYF
CDR3nt: TGTGCCAGCAGCTCCGGGGCGGGGGAGAGCTACGAGCAGTACTTC

d_gene: TRBD2
abundance: -
v_gene: TRBV29-1
j_gene: TRBJ2-3
CDR3aa: CSVQRGSTDTQYF
CDR3nt: TGCAGCGTCCAGCGGGGTAGCACAGATACGCAGTATTTT

d_gene: -
abundance: -
v_gene: TRBV24-1
j_gene: TRBJ1-5
CDR3aa: CATSDGRRNQPQHF
CDR3nt: TGTGCCACCAGTGACGGCAGGCGGAATCAGCCCCAGCATTTT

d_gene: -
abundance: -
v_gene: TRBV7-2
j_gene: TRBJ1-6
CDR3aa: CASRSGTSSYNSPLHF
CDR3nt: TGTGCCAGCAGATCAGGGACTAGCTCCTATAATTCACCCCTCCACTTT

d_gene: -
abundance: -
v_gene: TRBV3-1/TRBV3-2
j_gene: TRBJ2-1
CDR3aa: CASSQDHAGRNYNEQFF
CDR3nt: TGTGCCAGCAGCCAAGATCACGCGGGACGGAACTACAATGAGCAGTTCTTC

d_gene: -
abundance: -
v_gene: TRBV5-4
j_gene: TRBJ2-3
CDR3aa: CASSFRAGPRTDTQYF
CDR3nt: TGTGCCAGCAGCTTTCGGGCAGGTCCGCGCACAGATACGCAGTATTTT

d_gene: TRBD1
abundance: -
v_gene: TRBV29-1
j_gene: TRBJ1-5
CDR3aa: CSVQWAGGPNQPQHF
CDR3nt: TGCAGCGTCCAATGGGCAGGGGGCCCCAATCAGCCCCAGCATTTT

d_gene: -
abundance: -
v_gene: TRBV3-1/TRBV3-2
j_gene: TRBJ2-3
CDR3aa: CASSSTDTQYF
CDR3nt: TGTGCCAGCAGCTCCACAGATACGCAGTATTTT

d_gene: -
abundance: -
v_gene: TRBV28
j_gene: TRBJ1-2
CDR3aa: CASSWPGIHYGYTF
CDR3nt: TGTGCCAGCAGTTGGCCAGGAATTCACTATGGCTACACCTTC

d_gene: -
abundance: -
v_gene: TRBV5-1
j_gene: TRBJ2-7
CDR3aa: CASSFDGTYEQYF
CDR3nt: TGCGCCAGCAGCTTTGATGGGACCTACGAGCAGTACTTC

d_gene: -
abundance: -
v_gene: TRBV3-1/TRBV3-2
j_gene: TRBJ2-7
CDR3aa: CASSLDRRASSYEQYF
CDR3nt: TGTGCCAGCAGCCTAGACCGAAGGGCTTCCTCCTACGAGCAGTACTTC

d_gene: -
abundance: -
v_gene: TRBV9
j_gene: TRBJ2-2
CDR3aa: CASSVAYSTGELFF
CDR3nt: TGTGCCAGCAGCGTCGCCTATAGCACCGGGGAGCTGTTTTTT

d_gene: -
abundance: -
v_gene: TRBV29-1
j_gene: TRBJ1-4
CDR3aa: CSGKGGDTNEKLFF
CDR3nt: TGCAGCGGGAAAGGGGGGGACACTAATGAAAAACTGTTTTTT

d_gene: -
abundance: -
v_gene: TRBV28
j_gene: TRBJ2-7
CDR3aa: CASPSRLGEQYF
CDR3nt: TGTGCCAGCCCCTCGCGACTGGGCGAGCAGTACTTC

d_gene: -
abundance: -
v_gene: TRBV27
j_gene: TRBJ2-7
CDR3aa: CASSGAYEQYF
CDR3nt: TGTGCCAGCAGTGGAGCGTACGAGCAGTACTTC

d_gene: TRBD1
abundance: -
v_gene: TRBV12-3/TRBV12-4
j_gene: TRBJ1-1
CDR3aa: CASSFFRGNEAFF
CDR3nt: TGTGCCAGCAGTTTTTTCAGGGGGAATGAAGCTTTCTTT

d_gene: -
abundance: -
v_gene: TRBV3-1/TRBV3-2
j_gene: TRBJ1-1
CDR3aa: CASSQLNTEAFF
CDR3nt: TGTGCCAGCAGCCAACTGAACACTGAAGCTTTCTTT

d_gene: TRBD2
abundance: -
v_gene: TRBV5-1
j_gene: TRBJ2-1
CDR3aa: CASSSTVGGGSGVEQFF
CDR3nt: TGCGCCAGCAGTTCGACAGTGGGAGGAGGTAGCGGGGTGGAGCAGTTCTTC

d_gene: -
abundance: -
v_gene: TRBV28
j_gene: TRBJ1-2
CDR3aa: CASSFDGGGYTF
CDR3nt: TGTGCCAGCAGTTTTGATGGGGGTGGCTACACCTTC

d_gene: -
abundance: -
v_gene: TRBV24-1
j_gene: TRBJ2-2
CDR3aa: CATSASILGGGELFF
CDR3nt: TGTGCCACCAGCGCTTCCATTCTAGGTGGCGGGGAGCTGTTTTTT

d_gene: -
abundance: -
v_gene: TRBV20-1
j_gene: TRBJ2-5
CDR3aa: CRGEGTQYF
CDR3nt: TGCAGGGGAGAGGGGACCCAGTACTTC